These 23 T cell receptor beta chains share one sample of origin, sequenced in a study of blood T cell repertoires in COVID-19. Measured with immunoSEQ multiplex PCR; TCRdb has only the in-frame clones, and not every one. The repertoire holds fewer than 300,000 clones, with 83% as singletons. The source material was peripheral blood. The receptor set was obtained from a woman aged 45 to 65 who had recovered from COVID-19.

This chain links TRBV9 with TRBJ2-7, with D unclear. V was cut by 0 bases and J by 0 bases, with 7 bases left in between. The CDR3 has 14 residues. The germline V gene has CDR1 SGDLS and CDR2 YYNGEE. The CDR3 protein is CASSVATNSYEQYF. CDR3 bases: TGTGCCAGCAGCGTAGCTACCAACTCCTACGAGCAGTACTTC.

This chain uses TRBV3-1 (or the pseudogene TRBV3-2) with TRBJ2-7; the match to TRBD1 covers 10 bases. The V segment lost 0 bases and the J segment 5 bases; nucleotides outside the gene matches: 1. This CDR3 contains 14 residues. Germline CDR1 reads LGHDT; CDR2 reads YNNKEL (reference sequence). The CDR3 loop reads CASSQDGQGDEQYF. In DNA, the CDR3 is TGTGCCAGCAGCCAAGATGGACAGGGGGACGAGCAGTACTTC.

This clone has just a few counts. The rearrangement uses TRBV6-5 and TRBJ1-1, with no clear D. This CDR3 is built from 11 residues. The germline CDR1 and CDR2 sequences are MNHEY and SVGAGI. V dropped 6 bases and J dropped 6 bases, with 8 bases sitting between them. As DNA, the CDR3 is TGTGCCAGCAGGCCCCAGTCTGAAGCTTTCTTT. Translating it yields CASRPQSEAFF.

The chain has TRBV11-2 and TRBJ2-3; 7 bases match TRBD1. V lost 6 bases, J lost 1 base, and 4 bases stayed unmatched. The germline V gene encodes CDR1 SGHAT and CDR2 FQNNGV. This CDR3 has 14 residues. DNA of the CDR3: TGTGCCAGCAGGCTACAGGGGCGCACAGATACGCAGTATTTT. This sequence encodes CASRLQGRTDTQYF.

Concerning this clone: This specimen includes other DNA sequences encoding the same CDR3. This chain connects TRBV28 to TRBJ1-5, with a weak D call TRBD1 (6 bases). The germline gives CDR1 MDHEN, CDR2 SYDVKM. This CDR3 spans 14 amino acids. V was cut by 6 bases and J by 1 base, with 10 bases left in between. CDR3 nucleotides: TGTGCCAGCAGCCCTCAGGGGAGCAATCAGCCCCAGCATTTT. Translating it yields CASSPQGSNQPQHF. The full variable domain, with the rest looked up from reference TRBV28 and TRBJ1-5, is DVKVTQSSRYLVKRTGEKVFLECVQDMDHENMFWYRQDPGLGLRLIYFSYDVKMKEKGDIPEGYSVSREKKERFSLILESASTNQTSMYLCASSPQGSNQPQHFGDGTRLSIL.

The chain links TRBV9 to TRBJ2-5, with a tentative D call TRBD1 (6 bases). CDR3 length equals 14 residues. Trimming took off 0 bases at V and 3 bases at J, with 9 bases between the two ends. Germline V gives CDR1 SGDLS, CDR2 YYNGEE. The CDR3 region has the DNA TGTGCCAGCAGCGTAGGAGCAGGGGAAGAGACCCAGTACTTC. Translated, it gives CASSVGAGEETQYF.

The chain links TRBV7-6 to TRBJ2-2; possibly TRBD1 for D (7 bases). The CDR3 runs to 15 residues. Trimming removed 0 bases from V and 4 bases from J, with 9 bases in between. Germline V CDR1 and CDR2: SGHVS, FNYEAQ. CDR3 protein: CASSLARDSTGELFF. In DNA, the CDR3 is TGTGCCAGCAGCTTAGCGCGGGACAGCACCGGGGAGCTGTTTTTT.

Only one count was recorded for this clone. CDR3 nucleotides: TGTGCCAGCAGTTCGGGGTGGGACACTGAAGCTTTCTTT. Protein sequence: CASSSGWDTEAFF. The V call is TRBV28, the J call TRBJ1-1; no definite D call. The CDR3 sequence is 13 residues long. Looked up from germline, CDR1 is MDHEN and CDR2 is SYDVKM. V was cut by 4 bases and J by 3 bases, with 9 bases left in between.

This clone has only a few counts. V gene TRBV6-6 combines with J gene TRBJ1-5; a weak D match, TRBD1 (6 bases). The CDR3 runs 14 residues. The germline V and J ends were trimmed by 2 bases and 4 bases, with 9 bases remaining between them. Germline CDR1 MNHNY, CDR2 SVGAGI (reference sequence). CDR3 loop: CASSYPGTNQPQHF. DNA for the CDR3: TGTGCCAGCAGTTACCCCGGGACAAATCAGCCCCAGCATTTT.

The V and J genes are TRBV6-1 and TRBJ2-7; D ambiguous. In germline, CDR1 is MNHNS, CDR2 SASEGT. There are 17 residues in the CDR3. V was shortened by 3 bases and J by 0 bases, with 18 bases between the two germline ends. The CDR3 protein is CASSEFQFRRSSYEQYF. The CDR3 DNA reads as TGTGCCAGCAGTGAGTTCCAGTTCAGAAGGAGCTCCTACGAGCAGTACTTC.

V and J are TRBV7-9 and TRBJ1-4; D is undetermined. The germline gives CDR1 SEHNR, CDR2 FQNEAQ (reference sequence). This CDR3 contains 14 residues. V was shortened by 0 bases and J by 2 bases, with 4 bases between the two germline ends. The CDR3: CASSLAQTNEKLFF. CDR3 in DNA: TGTGCCAGCAGCTTAGCCCAGACTAATGAAAAACTGTTTTTT.

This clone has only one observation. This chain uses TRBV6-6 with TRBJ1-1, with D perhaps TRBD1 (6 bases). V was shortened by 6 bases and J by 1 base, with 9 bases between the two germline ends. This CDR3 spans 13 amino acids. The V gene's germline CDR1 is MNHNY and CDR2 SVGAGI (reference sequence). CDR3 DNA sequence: TGTGCCAGCAGAGGACAGTGGAACACTGAAGCTTTCTTT. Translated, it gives CASRGQWNTEAFF.

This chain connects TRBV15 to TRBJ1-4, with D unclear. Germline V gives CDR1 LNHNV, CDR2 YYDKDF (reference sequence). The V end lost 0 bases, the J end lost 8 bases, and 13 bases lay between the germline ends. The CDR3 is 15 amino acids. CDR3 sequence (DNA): TGTGCCACCAGCAGAGAGGGCGACACATCGGAAAAACTGTTTTTT. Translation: CATSREGDTSEKLFF. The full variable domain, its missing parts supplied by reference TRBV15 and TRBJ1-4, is DAMVIQNPRYQVTQFGKPVTLSCSQTLNHNVMYWYQQKSSQAPKLLFHYYDKDFNNEADTPDNFQSRRPNTSFCFLDIRSPGLGDTAMYLCATSREGDTSEKLFFGSGTQLSVL.

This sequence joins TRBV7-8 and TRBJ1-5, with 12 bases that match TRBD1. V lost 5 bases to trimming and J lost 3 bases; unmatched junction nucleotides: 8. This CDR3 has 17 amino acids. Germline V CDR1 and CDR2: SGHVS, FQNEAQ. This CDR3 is CASSVGQGAPFNQPQHF. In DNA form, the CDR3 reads TGTGCCAGCAGCGTGGGACAGGGGGCACCATTCAATCAGCCCCAGCATTTT.

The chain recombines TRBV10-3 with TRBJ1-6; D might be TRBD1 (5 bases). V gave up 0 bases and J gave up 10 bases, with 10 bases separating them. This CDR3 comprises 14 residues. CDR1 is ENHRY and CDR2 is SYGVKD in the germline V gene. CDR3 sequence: CAISESRGESPLHF. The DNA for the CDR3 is TGTGCCATCAGTGAGTCGCGGGGGGAATCACCCCTCCACTTT.

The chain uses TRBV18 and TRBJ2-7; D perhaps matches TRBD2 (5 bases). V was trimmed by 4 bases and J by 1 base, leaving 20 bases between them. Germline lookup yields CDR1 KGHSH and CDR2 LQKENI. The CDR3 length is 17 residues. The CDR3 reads CASSLTGGRELSYEQYF. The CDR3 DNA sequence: TGTGCCAGCTCACTAACGGGTGGTCGGGAATTATCCTACGAGCAGTACTTC. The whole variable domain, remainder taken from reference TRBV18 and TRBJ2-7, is NAGVMQNPRHLVRRRGQEARLRCSPMKGHSHVYWYRQLPEEGLKFMVYLQKENIIDESGMPKERFSAEFPKEGPSILRIQQVVRGDSAAYFCASSLTGGRELSYEQYFGPGTRLTVT.

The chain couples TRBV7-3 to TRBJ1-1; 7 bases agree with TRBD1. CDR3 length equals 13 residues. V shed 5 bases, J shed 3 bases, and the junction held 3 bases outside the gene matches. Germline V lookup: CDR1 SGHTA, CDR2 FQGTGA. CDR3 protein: CASSRTGDTEAFF. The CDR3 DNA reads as TGTGCCAGCAGCCGAACAGGGGACACTGAAGCTTTCTTT.

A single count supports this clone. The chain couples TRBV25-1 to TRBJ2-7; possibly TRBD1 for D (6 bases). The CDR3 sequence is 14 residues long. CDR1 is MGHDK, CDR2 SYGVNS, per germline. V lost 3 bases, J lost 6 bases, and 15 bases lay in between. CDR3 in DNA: TGTGCCAGCAGTGAGTGGGACACTAGGGGCGAGCAGTACTTC. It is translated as CASSEWDTRGEQYF.

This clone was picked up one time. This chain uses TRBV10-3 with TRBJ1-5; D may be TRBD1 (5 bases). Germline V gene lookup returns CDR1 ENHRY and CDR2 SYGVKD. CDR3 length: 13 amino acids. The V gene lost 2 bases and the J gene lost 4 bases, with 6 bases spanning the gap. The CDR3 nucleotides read TGTGCCATCAGTGAGCAGGGTAATCAGCCCCAGCATTTT. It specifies CAISEQGNQPQHF.

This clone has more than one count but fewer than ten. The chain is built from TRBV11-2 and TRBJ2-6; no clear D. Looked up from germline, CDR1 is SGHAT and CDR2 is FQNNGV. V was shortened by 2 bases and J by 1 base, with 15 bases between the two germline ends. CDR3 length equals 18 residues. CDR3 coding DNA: TGTGCCAGCAGCTTACCCGCCCCACTCCGTTCTGGGGCCAACGTCCTGACTTTC. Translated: CASSLPAPLRSGANVLTF.

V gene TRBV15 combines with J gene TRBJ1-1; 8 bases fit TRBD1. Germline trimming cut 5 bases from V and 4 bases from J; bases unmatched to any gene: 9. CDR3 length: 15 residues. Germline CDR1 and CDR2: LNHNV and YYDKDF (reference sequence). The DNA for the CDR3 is TGTGCCACCAGCCGACGGACAGGGCCAGGCACTGAAGCTTTCTTT. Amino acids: CATSRRTGPGTEAFF.

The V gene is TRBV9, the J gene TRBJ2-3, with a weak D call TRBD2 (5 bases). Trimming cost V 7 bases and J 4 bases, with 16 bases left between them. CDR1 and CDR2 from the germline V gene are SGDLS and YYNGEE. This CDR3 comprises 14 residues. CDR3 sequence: CASGFVGVADTQYF. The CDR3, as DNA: TGTGCCAGCGGATTTGTGGGAGTTGCAGATACGCAGTATTTT.

CDR3 region: CAISRGGVNQPQHF. The CDR3, as DNA: TGTGCCATCAGCCGGGGGGGGGTCAATCAGCCCCAGCATTTT. The chain employs TRBV10-3 and TRBJ1-5, with D maybe TRBD1 (5 bases). CDR1 is ENHRY, CDR2 SYGVKD, per germline. This CDR3 region has 14 residues. V was pared by 6 bases and J by 3 bases, with 12 bases between.